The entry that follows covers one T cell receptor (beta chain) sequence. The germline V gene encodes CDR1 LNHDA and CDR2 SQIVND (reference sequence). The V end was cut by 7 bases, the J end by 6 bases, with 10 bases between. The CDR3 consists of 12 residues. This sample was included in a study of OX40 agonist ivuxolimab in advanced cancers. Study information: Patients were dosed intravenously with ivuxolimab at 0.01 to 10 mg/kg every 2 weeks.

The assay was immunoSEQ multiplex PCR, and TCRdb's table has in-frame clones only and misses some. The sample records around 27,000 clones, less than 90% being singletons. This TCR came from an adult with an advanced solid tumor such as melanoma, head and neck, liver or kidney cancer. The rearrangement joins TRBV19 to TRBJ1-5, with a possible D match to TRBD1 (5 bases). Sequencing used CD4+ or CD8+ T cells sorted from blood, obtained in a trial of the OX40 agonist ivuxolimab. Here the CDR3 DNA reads TGTGCCAGTAATACGGGGACTCAGCCCCAGCATTTT. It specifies CASNTGTQPQHF.